What follows describes a single TCR beta chain. Its antigen is unidentified. V lost 2 bases and J lost 7; bases outside the gene matches: 9. The germline V gene encodes CDR1 MNHNY and CDR2 SVGAGI (reference sequence). This CDR3 is 15 amino acids long. The sample originates from a study of radiation and T cells in renal cell carcinoma. This sample's time point: blood 4 weeks post-SBRT, at nephrectomy. The treatment was: 15 Gy SBRT to primary tumor, nephrectomy 4 weeks later. Nephrectomy followed 15 Gy stereotactic body radiation by 4 weeks. Radiation-treated patients gave blood at baseline, week 2 and week 4. Study-level findings and limits: No pretreatment tumor biopsies were available for baseline clonotypes. Top tumor clonotypes rose in blood 2 weeks post-radiation, then contracted.

Profiled with immunoSEQ multiplex PCR; TCRdb holds only in-frame clones, not every one. Here the sample spans about 43,000 clones, around four fifths being singletons. The input for sequencing was blood, taken from a patient whose treatment included radiotherapy and nephrectomy. The sequence was collected from a woman aged 70-85 years with renal cell carcinoma. The rearrangement joins TRBV6-6 to TRBJ2-7, with 9 bases matching TRBD1. The CDR3 DNA is TGTGCCAGCAGTTACCAAGGGACAGGGCTCGGGGAGCAGTACTTC. Protein product: CASSYQGTGLGEQYF.